Listed below are T cell receptor beta chains from one sample, sequenced in a study of circulating CD8 cells and anti-PD-1 response in melanoma. One entry per CDR3 protein, called by TCRdb with MiXCR from the reads. The table records under 700 distinct CDR3 sequences, about 8.6% of them present only once. The sequencing used CD8+ T cells from PBMCs, collected at baseline or after one month of anti-PD-1 therapy (not recorded which). The receptors come from a human donor with melanoma. Both conserved end residues are part of each CDR3. A D gene is named only where the DNA matches it firmly. Size values are once, few and many counts, or a class for expanded clones, and some rows have none.

>TRBJ1-2|large|TRBV2|TRBD1
CASFKTGSFYGYTF
TGTGCCAGCTTCAAGACAGGGAGTTTCTATGGCTACACCTTC
>TRBJ2-7|medium-sized|TRBV28|NA
CASSFRGLSSYEQYF
TGTGCCAGCAGTTTTCGCGGGCTGAGCTCCTACGAGCAGTACTTC
>TRBJ2-1|NA|TRBV9|NA
CASSVVSQGRLNEQFF
TGTGCCAGCAGCGTAGTTTCGCAGGGGAGACTAAATGAGCAGTTCTTC
>TRBJ2-5|large|TRBV4-1|TRBD1
CASSQAGTGIFQETQYF
TGCGCCAGCAGCCAAGCCGGGACAGGCATTTTTCAAGAGACCCAGTACTTC
>TRBJ2-1|large|TRBV23-1|TRBD1
CASSQTPRAGGLYNEQFF
TGCGCCAGCAGTCAAACCCCCCGGGCAGGGGGCTTGTACAATGAGCAGTTCTTC
>TRBJ2-1|few|TRBV7-2|TRBD2
CASSFLAGTYKEQFF
TGTGCCAGCAGCTTCCTAGCGGGGACCTACAAAGAGCAGTTCTTC
>TRBJ2-1|NA|TRBV9|TRBD2
CASSVTTPLAGNEQFF
TGTGCCAGCAGCGTAACCACCCCACTAGCGGGGAATGAGCAGTTCTTC
>TRBJ2-5|medium-sized|TRBV4-2|NA
CASSQGGRETQYF
TGTGCCAGCAGCCAAGGGGGCCGGGAGACCCAGTACTTC
>TRBJ2-1|medium-sized|TRBV19|NA
CASSSASYNEQFF
TGTGCCAGTAGTAGCGCCTCCTACAATGAGCAGTTCTTC
>TRBJ1-5|medium-sized|TRBV25-1|NA
CASSEGLSGGNQPQHF
TGTGCCAGCAGTGAGGGGCTGTCTGGCGGCAATCAGCCCCAGCATTTT
>TRBJ2-5|medium-sized|TRBV27|TRBD2
CASTPSGGAQETQYF
TGTGCCAGCACCCCTAGCGGGGGGGCCCAAGAGACCCAGTACTTC
>TRBJ1-2|medium-sized|TRBV29-1|TRBD1
CSVEGRGPYGYTF
TGCAGCGTTGAAGGCAGGGGGCCCTATGGCTACACCTTC
>TRBJ2-7|large|TRBV27|TRBD2
CASSIAGGGDYEQYF
TGTGCCAGCAGCATAGCGGGAGGAGGGGACTACGAGCAGTACTTC
>TRBJ2-7|large|TRBV7-9|TRBD1
CAGQVPGYEQYF
TGTGCCGGACAGGTTCCGGGCTACGAGCAGTACTTC
>TRBJ2-2|medium-sized|TRBV23-1|NA
CASSPYDRNTGELFF
TGCGCCAGCAGTCCATACGACCGAAACACCGGGGAGCTGTTTTTT
>TRBJ2-2|NA|TRBV5-6|TRBD1
CAGSLVQGDTGELFF
TGTGCCGGCAGCCTGGTACAGGGGGACACCGGGGAGCTGTTTTTT
>TRBJ2-2|medium-sized|TRBV19|TRBD2
CASKASGRALNGELFF
TGTGCCAGTAAGGCTAGCGGGAGGGCCCTAAACGGGGAGCTGTTTTTT
>TRBJ2-7|medium-sized|TRBV27|NA
CASSLSAGPSYEQYF
TGTGCCAGCAGTTTATCCGCAGGCCCTTCCTACGAGCAGTACTTC
>TRBJ2-7|large|TRBV29-1|NA
CSVGQTEQYF
TGCAGCGTCGGACAGACCGAGCAGTACTTC
>TRBJ2-2|large|TRBV27|NA
CASGNTGELFF
TGTGCCAGCGGTAACACCGGGGAGCTGTTTTTT
>TRBJ2-7|medium-sized|TRBV27|NA
CASSLGTPYEQYF
TGTGCCAGCAGTTTGGGGACACCTTACGAGCAGTACTTC
>TRBJ2-5|medium-sized|TRBV9|TRBD2
CASSAQPRGGETQYF
TGTGCCAGCAGCGCCCAGCCGCGGGGGGGAGAGACCCAGTACTTC
>TRBJ2-7|medium-sized|TRBV27|NA
CASSSIPGAGEQYF
TGTGCCAGCAGTTCCATCCCAGGGGCGGGCGAGCAGTACTTC
>TRBJ2-3|large|TRBV2|NA
CAIEIDRESTDTQYF
TGTGCCATTGAAATTGACCGAGAGAGCACAGATACGCAGTATTTT
>TRBJ2-3|large|TRBV5-6|TRBD1
CASSLPGQGEDTQYF
TGTGCCAGCAGCTTGCCTGGACAGGGGGAAGATACGCAGTATTTT
>TRBJ2-7|medium-sized|TRBV7-8|TRBD2
CASSLTAGGSGEQYF
TGTGCCAGCAGCTTAACTGCGGGGGGGTCTGGAGAGCAGTACTTC
>TRBJ2-1|medium-sized|TRBV4-1|NA
CASSQTGLPAYNEQFF
TGCGCCAGCAGCCAAACCGGACTGCCGGCCTACAATGAGCAGTTCTTC
>TRBJ2-1|large|TRBV24-1|NA
CATSDLRGGEQFF
TGTGCCACCAGTGATTTGCGGGGAGGTGAGCAGTTCTTC
>TRBJ2-3|large|TRBV27|NA
CASSFSVLADTQYF
TGTGCCAGCAGTTTCTCCGTGTTGGCAGATACGCAGTATTTT
>TRBJ2-1|medium-sized|TRBV28|NA
CASSPGGPSFF
TGTGCCAGCAGCCCGGGGGGCCCCTCGTTCTTC
>TRBJ1-2|medium-sized|TRBV6-5|NA
CASSPLLGPAIGYTF
TGTGCCAGCAGCCCCCTTTTGGGGCCAGCTATCGGCTACACCTTC
>TRBJ1-2|few|TRBV7-2|NA
CASSISGANYGYTF
TGTGCCAGCAGCATATCCGGGGCTAACTATGGCTACACCTTC
>TRBJ2-3|medium-sized|TRBV20-1|TRBD1
CGYDRGLTDTQYF
TGCGGCTATGACAGGGGGCTCACAGATACGCAGTATTTT
>TRBJ2-3|hyperexpanded|TRBV5-4|TRBD2
CASSLGLAGVLTDTQYF
TGTGCCAGCAGCTTGGGACTAGCGGGCGTACTAACAGATACGCAGTATTTT
>TRBJ2-7|medium-sized|TRBV19|NA
CASSVVHGGILNEQYF
TGTGCCAGTAGTGTTGTTCACGGGGGAATTCTGAACGAGCAGTACTTC
>TRBJ1-1|large|TRBV16|NA
CASSPGITEAFF
TGTGCCAGCAGCCCGGGGATCACTGAAGCTTTCTTT
>TRBJ2-7|medium-sized|TRBV7-8|NA
CASSFAGAPYEQYF
TGTGCCAGCAGCTTCGCGGGGGCCCCCTACGAGCAGTACTTC
>TRBJ2-1|medium-sized|TRBV7-3|NA
CASSLTTSSYNEQFF
TGTGCCAGCAGCTTAACAACAAGTTCCTACAATGAGCAGTTCTTC
>TRBJ2-7|large|TRBV28|NA
CASSPRTAPYEQYF
TGTGCCAGCAGTCCCCGGACTGCACCTTACGAGCAGTACTTC
>TRBJ2-1|medium-sized|TRBV2|TRBD1
CASRRDRGEYNEQFF
TGTGCCAGCAGGAGGGACAGGGGCGAGTACAATGAGCAGTTCTTC
>TRBJ2-7|medium-sized|TRBV20-1|NA
CSARRPSDTYEQYF
TGCAGTGCTAGAAGGCCTAGTGATACCTACGAGCAGTACTTC